This T cell receptor (beta chain) appears in the sequencing data of a study of blood T cell repertoires in COVID-19. Background on the study: From the United States, Italy and Spain came samples of acute and convalescent COVID-19.

This CDR3 spans 15 amino acids. V lost 7 bases to trimming and J lost 3 bases; unmatched junction nucleotides: 10. Germline V gene data show CDR1 as SQVTM and CDR2 as ANQGSEA. Study processing details: Amplification from reference gene primers served as the basis for estimated nucleated cell counts. Profiling relied on immunoSEQ multiplex PCR, and the TCRdb table lists in-frame clones only, not all of them. D and trimming were read from the DNA, whereas the V and J calls and clone size are those reported in that table. The sample holds under 200,000 clones, approximately 88% seen once. The chain has TRBV29-1 and TRBJ1-3; 9 bases fit TRBD1. This receptor was obtained from a man aged 18 to 35 with active or convalescent COVID-19. What was sequenced was peripheral blood. Written as DNA, the CDR3 is TGCAGCGCCAAGGACAGGGGTCTAAGTGGAAACACCATATATTTT. Residues: CSAKDRGLSGNTIYF.